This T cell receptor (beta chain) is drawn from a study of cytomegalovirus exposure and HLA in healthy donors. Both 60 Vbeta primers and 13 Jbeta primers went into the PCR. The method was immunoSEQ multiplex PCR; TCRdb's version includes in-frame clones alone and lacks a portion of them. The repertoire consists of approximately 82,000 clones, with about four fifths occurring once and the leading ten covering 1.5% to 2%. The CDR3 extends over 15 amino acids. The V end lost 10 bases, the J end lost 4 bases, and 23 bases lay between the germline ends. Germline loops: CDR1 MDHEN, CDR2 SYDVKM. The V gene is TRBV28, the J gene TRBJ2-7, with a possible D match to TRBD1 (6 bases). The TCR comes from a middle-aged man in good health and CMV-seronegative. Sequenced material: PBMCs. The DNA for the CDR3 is TGTGCCAACCCGAGGACAGCGAGACAAACTTACGAGCAGTACTTC. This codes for CANPRTARQTYEQYF.